This TCR beta chain was identified during a study of tumor and adjacent non-tumor tissue in lung cancer. A remark on this clonotype: Germline and junction disagree at one end, which may indicate a read error.

Germline V gene lookup returns CDR1 MGHRA and CDR2 YSYEKL. The CDR3 has 14 residues. A modified ARM-PCR protocol with three rounds of nested PCR amplified TCRbeta. TCRdb passed the multiplex PCR reads through MiXCR, listing each CDR3 protein once. This sample has approximately 100,000 distinct CDR3 sequences, with about 63% found just once. No cell sorting was done before RNA was extracted from the tissue. This non-tumor lung sample came from over 3 cm beyond the tumor edge. The material sequenced was distant non-tumor lung tissue. The TCR was taken from a man aged 55 to 70 with non-small cell lung cancer. This sequence joins TRBV4-1 and TRBJ2-3; D is unresolved. The chain's CDR3 is CAGSQGVVGDTQYF. The CDR3 region has the DNA TGCGCCGGCAGCCAAGGCGTCGTCGGAGATACGCAGTATTTT.